This TCR beta chain was obtained from a study of patients and donors after allogeneic stem cell transplantation. Trimming left V 0 bases short and J 5 bases short, with 10 bases between. CDR3 length: 14 residues. CDR1 KGHSY and CDR2 FQNENV come from the germline V gene. TCRdb reprocessed the RT-PCR reads via MiXCR and lists one record per CDR3 protein. Of tens of thousands of distinct CDR3 sequences detected, roughly 38% appear once; the ten largest clones hold 76%. The V gene is TRBV16, the J gene TRBJ2-5; D possibly uses TRBD1 or TRBD2 (5 bases each). The sequenced material came from blood, either unsorted or a sorted T cell fraction (not recorded which). The TCR was taken from a human donor who was either an allogeneic HSCT recipient or a stem cell or donor lymphocyte infusion donor (not recorded which). It is not recorded whose cells these are; they may come from a transplant donor. CDR3 in DNA: TGTGCCAGCAGCCAATCTGGCGAGGGGGAGACCCAGTACTTC. Translated: CASSQSGEGETQYF.